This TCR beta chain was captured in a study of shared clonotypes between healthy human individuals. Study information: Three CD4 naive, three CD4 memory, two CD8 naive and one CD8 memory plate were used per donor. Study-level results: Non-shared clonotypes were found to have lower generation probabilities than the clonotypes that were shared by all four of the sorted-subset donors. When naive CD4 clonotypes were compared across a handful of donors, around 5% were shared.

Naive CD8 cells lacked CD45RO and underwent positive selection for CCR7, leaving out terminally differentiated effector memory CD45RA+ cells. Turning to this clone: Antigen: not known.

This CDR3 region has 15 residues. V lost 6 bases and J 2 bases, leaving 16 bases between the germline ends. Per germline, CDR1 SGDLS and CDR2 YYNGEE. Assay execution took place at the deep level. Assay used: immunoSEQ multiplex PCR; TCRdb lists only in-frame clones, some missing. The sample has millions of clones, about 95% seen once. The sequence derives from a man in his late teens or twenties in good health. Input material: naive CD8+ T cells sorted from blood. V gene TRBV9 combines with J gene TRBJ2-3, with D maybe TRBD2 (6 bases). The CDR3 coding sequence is TGTGCCAGCACCCCGAGGGAGGTTTTCACAGATACGCAGTATTTT. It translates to CASTPREVFTDTQYF.